This T cell receptor (beta chain) was sequenced in a study of PD-L1 blockade in urothelial cancer. The overall study: Treatment start was followed by blood analysis at 3 weeks (second dose) and again at 6 weeks.

The repertoire was sequenced with immunoSEQ multiplex PCR; TCRdb's copy has only in-frame clones and lacks some. The sample shows fewer than 40,000 clones, more than 75% of them seen only once. This clone was detected only a few times. The patients' disease, urothelial carcinoma, was locally advanced or metastatic. Germline loops: CDR1 SEHNR, CDR2 FQNEAQ (reference sequence). The CDR3 is made up of 14 amino acids. V gave up 5 bases and J gave up 6 bases, with 16 bases separating them. The V gene is TRBV7-9, the J gene TRBJ1-2; weak D call: TRBD1 (5 bases). The TCR sequence derives from a middle-aged man with urothelial cancer. The sample in question was PBMCs, obtained around atezolizumab (anti-PD-L1) treatment. The CDR3 protein is CASSPAGGWDGYTF. As DNA, the CDR3 is TGTGCCAGCAGCCCCGCGGGGGGGTGGGATGGCTACACCTTC. The full variable domain, in which reference TRBV7-9 and TRBJ1-2 provide the parts outside the CDR3, is DTGVSQNPRHKITKRGQNVTFRCDPISEHNRLYWYRQTLGQGPEFLTYFQNEAQLEKSRLLSDRFSAERPKGSFSTLEIQRTEQGDSAMYLCASSPAGGWDGYTFGSGTRLTVV.